The 18 T cell receptor beta chains reported below all come from one sample, sequenced in a study of blood T cells in healthy people across ages. Using a J-beta primer mix together with a sample-barcoded 5' primer, a second PCR was run for roughly 7 to 12 cycles. TCRdb used MiXCR to reprocess the 5' RACE reads, holding one entry per CDR3 protein. The data hold hundreds of thousands of distinct CDR3 sequences, with about 30% observed a single time. Sequencing input: blood. The receptors stem from a woman aged 80 or older in good health.

The chain recombines TRBV7-9 with TRBJ2-3, with 9 nucleotides matching TRBD1. V was clipped by 5 bases and J by 8 bases; unmatched bases: 8. CDR3 length: 14 residues. Germline CDR1 reads SEHNR; CDR2 reads FQNEAQ (reference sequence). CDR3 loop: CASSRGQGVGTQYF. The CDR3 DNA reads TGTGCCAGCAGCCGGGGACAGGGAGTGGGTACGCAGTATTTT.

This clonotype was recorded many times. This chain links TRBV4-2 with TRBJ1-6, with 9 bases lining up with TRBD1. The CDR3 consists of 17 residues. V lost 0 bases, J lost 10 bases, and 10 bases stayed unmatched. Germline CDR1 and CDR2: LGHNA and YNFKEQ. The CDR3 DNA follows: TGTGCCAGCAGCCAAGATTCGAGGGGGACAGGGAACTCACCCCTCCACTTT. This gives the protein CASSQDSRGTGNSPLHF.

This clonotype was seen many times. The V call is TRBV6-1, the J call TRBJ2-7; no definite D call. CDR1 is MNHNS and CDR2 is SASEGT in the germline V gene. V was pared by 6 bases and J by 3 bases, with 18 bases between. CDR3 length equals 15 residues. The CDR3 sequence is CASSAQAPRSYEQYF. The CDR3 DNA sequence: TGTGCCAGCAGCGCCCAGGCCCCAAGGAGCTACGAGCAGTACTTC.

The chain uses TRBV5-1 and TRBJ1-4, with D maybe TRBD1 (6 bases). V shed 4 bases and J shed 7 bases, with 14 bases lying between them. This CDR3 has 14 residues. Germline CDR1 reads SGHRS; CDR2 reads YFSETQ. CDR3 DNA sequence: TGCGCCAGCAGCCAACAGGGTGGGAGTGAAAAACTGTTTTTT. The encoded protein is CASSQQGGSEKLFF.

This chain connects TRBV12-3 or TRBV12-4 to TRBJ1-3, with D possibly TRBD1 on 6 matching bases. Trimming removed 3 bases from V and 4 bases from J, with 13 bases in between. The CDR3 runs to 15 residues. The CDR3 region has the DNA TGTGCCAGCAGTTTGCAGGGGTCGTCAGGAAACACCATATATTTT. This codes for CASSLQGSSGNTIYF.

The chain joins TRBV6-1 to TRBJ2-1; 10 nucleotides agree with TRBD1. The DNA end favors TRBJ2-7, so the J call may be wrong. The germline gives CDR1 MNHNS, CDR2 SASEGT. This CDR3 contains 16 residues. The CDR3: CASSRDRGSSYNEQYF. CDR3 DNA: TGTGCCAGCAGTCGGGACAGGGGAAGCTCCTACAATGAGCAGTACTTC.

In regard to this clonotype: Since a much larger clone is just one base distant, this may be a read error. The rearrangement joins TRBV20-1 to TRBJ1-2, with a weak D call TRBD1 (6 bases). The V end was cut by 0 bases, the J end by 4 bases, with 15 bases between. The length of the CDR3 is 15 residues. In germline, CDR1 is DFQATT, CDR2 SNEGSKA (reference sequence). CDR3 loop: CSARDPRGGGYGYTF. The CDR3 bases are TGCAGTGCTAGAGATCCCAGGGGAGGGGGCTATGGCTACACCTTC.

The V call is TRBV9, the J call TRBJ2-2; tentative D call: TRBD1 (5 bases). Trimming took off 3 bases at V and 8 bases at J, with 20 bases between the two ends. The CDR3 sequence is 16 residues long. Germline V gives CDR1 SGDLS, CDR2 YYNGEE. CDR3 amino acids: CASSANPRGFGGELFF. CDR3 in DNA: TGTGCCAGCAGCGCGAATCCAAGGGGTTTCGGGGGGGAGCTGTTTTTT.

This chain connects TRBV12-5 to TRBJ2-7, with D tentatively TRBD1 or TRBD2 (5 bases each). Germline V gene lookup returns CDR1 LGHNT and CDR2 FRNRAP. The CDR3 spans 13 residues. Trimming stripped 8 bases from V and 4 bases from J, with 15 bases between. CDR3 sequence (DNA): TGTGCTAGTAATTACGGGACGAGATACGAGCAGTACTTC. The encoded protein is CASNYGTRYEQYF.

V gene TRBV20-1 combines with J gene TRBJ2-7; 7 bases are a match to TRBD2. The germline gives CDR1 DFQATT, CDR2 SNEGSKA (reference sequence). Unmatched junction bases numbered 4, after V lost 5 bases and J lost 6 bases. CDR3 length: 11 amino acids. The CDR3 protein is CSAQGGIEQYF. The CDR3 nucleotides read TGCAGTGCTCAGGGAGGGATCGAGCAGTACTTC.

This clonotype was counted at least ten times. The V gene is TRBV5-1, the J gene TRBJ1-2, with D hard to call. V gave up 6 bases and J gave up 3 bases, with 12 bases separating them. The germline V gene has CDR1 SGHRS and CDR2 YFSETQ. The CDR3 sequence is 13 residues long. The CDR3 DNA sequence: TGCGCCAGCACTACCAGCGGGTACTATGGCTACACCTTC. Its protein product is CASTTSGYYGYTF. The full variable domain, its missing parts supplied by reference TRBV5-1 and TRBJ1-2, is KAGVTQTPRYLIKTRGQQVTLSCSPISGHRSVSWYQQTPGQGLQFLFEYFSETQRNKGNFPGRFSGRQFSNSRSEMNVSTLELGDSALYLCASTTSGYYGYTFGSGTRLTVV.

On this clonotype: A clone one base away is much larger, so this may be a read error. V usage is TRBV7-7 and J usage is TRBJ2-3; 10 bases match TRBD2. Germline V gives CDR1 SSHAT, CDR2 FNYEAQ (reference sequence). The length of the CDR3 is 18 residues. The CDR3 coding sequence is TGTGCTAGCAGCCCGTCACTAGCGGGACAACCTCCCACAGATACGCAGTATTTT. Translated, it gives CASSPSLAGQPPTDTQYF.

This clonotype was counted at least ten times. The rearrangement joins TRBV4-2 to TRBJ2-1; maybe TRBD2 (6 bases). V lost 0 bases and J 0 bases, leaving 12 bases between the germline ends. CDR1 and CDR2 (germline): LGHNA, YNFKEQ. The CDR3 length is 17 residues. The CDR3 loop reads CASSQDPAGSSYNEQFF. The CDR3 bases are TGTGCCAGCAGCCAAGATCCAGCCGGGAGCTCCTACAATGAGCAGTTCTTC.

This chain links TRBV29-1 with TRBJ2-7; a weak D match, TRBD2 (5 bases). The germline CDR1 and CDR2 sequences are SQVTM and ANQGSEA. The V end was cut by 5 bases, the J end by 2 bases, with 10 bases between. This CDR3 region has 12 residues. This CDR3 is CSVLRGTYEQYF. The CDR3 DNA reads as TGCAGCGTTCTTCGGGGTACCTACGAGCAGTACTTC.

To note about this clonotype: One end of the junction does not line up with germline, which may come from a read error. This sequence joins TRBV7-9 and TRBJ2-2; no clear D. CDR3 length: 13 amino acids. The V gene's germline CDR1 is SEHNR and CDR2 FQNEAQ (reference sequence). The CDR3 here is CASSLGRAGELFF. CDR3 nucleotide sequence: TGTGCCAGTAGCTTAGGACGAGCCGGGGAGCTGTTTTTT.

The CDR3 loop is CASSYHGGNTEAFF. The CDR3 region has the DNA TGTGCCAGCAGTTACCACGGCGGGAACACTGAAGCTTTCTTT. V gene TRBV6-6 combines with J gene TRBJ1-1, with no clear D. Germline CDR1 reads MNHNY; CDR2 reads SVGAGI (reference sequence). V was shortened by 2 bases and J by 1 base, with 8 bases between the two germline ends. This CDR3 region has 14 residues.

This clonotype came up a few times. A much larger clone lies a single base off, so this may be a read error. The chain joins TRBV7-3 to TRBJ2-1, with 8 bases lining up with TRBD2. The DNA end favors TRBJ2-7, so the J call may be wrong. Germline assignment: CDR1 SGHTA and CDR2 FQGTGA. The CDR3 is made up of 15 amino acids. The CDR3: CASSLTTSAYNEQYF. CDR3 nucleotides: TGTGCCAGCAGCTTAACGACTAGCGCCTACAATGAGCAGTACTTC.

Ten or more counts support this clonotype. It may be a read error: a sequence one base away is much more abundant. The rearrangement joins TRBV7-9 to TRBJ2-1; D gene unclear. CDR1 is SEHNR and CDR2 is FQNEAQ in the germline V gene (reference sequence). V lost 6 bases and J 4 bases, leaving 13 bases between the germline ends. The CDR3 contains 14 residues. The DNA of the CDR3 is TGTGCCAGCAGGGCTGGCGGTGCTTACAATGAGCAGTTCTTC. Protein: CASRAGGAYNEQFF.